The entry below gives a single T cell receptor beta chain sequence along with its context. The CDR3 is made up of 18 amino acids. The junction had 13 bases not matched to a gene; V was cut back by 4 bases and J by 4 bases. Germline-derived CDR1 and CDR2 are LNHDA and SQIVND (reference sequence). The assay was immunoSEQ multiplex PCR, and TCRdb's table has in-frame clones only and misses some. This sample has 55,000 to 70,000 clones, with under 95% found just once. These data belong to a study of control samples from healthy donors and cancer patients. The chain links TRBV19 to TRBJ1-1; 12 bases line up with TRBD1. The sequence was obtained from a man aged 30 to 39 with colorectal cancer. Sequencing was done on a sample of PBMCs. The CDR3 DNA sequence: TGTGCCAGTAGTACCCTCTGGGGACAGGGGGCGAGGGTCACTGAAGCTTTCTTT. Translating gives CASSTLWGQGARVTEAFF. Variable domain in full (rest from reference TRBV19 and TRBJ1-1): DGGITQSPKYLFRKEGQNVTLSCEQNLNHDAMYWYRQDPGQGLRLIYYSQIVNDFQKGDIAEGYSVSREKKESFPLTVTSAQKNPTAFYLCASSTLWGQGARVTEAFFGQGTRLTVV.